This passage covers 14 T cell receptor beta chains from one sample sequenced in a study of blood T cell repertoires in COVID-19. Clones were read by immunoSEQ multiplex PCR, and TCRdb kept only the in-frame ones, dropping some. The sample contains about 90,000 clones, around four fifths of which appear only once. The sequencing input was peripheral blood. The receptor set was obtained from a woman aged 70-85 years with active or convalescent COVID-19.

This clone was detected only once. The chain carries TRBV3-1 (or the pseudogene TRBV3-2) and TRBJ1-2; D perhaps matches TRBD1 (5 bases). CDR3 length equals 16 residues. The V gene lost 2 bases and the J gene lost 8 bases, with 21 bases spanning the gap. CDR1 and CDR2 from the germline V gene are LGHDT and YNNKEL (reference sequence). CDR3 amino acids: CASSQPPTQEQGGYTF. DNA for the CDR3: TGTGCCAGCAGCCAACCTCCCACACAGGAGCAAGGAGGCTACACCTTC.

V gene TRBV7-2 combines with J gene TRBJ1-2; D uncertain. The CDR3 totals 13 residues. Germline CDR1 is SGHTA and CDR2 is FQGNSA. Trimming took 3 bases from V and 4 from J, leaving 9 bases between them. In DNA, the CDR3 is TGTGCCAGCAGCTTCGCGGGTGGCTATGGCTACACCTTC. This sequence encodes CASSFAGGYGYTF.

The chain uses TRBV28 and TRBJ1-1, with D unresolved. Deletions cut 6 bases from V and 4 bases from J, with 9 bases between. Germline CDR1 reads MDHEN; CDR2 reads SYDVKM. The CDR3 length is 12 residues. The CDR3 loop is CASSWGGTEAFF. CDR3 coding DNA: TGTGCCAGCAGCTGGGGAGGCACTGAAGCTTTCTTT. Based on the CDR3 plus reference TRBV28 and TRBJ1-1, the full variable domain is DVKVTQSSRYLVKRTGEKVFLECVQDMDHENMFWYRQDPGLGLRLIYFSYDVKMKEKGDIPEGYSVSREKKERFSLILESASTNQTSMYLCASSWGGTEAFFGQGTRLTVV.

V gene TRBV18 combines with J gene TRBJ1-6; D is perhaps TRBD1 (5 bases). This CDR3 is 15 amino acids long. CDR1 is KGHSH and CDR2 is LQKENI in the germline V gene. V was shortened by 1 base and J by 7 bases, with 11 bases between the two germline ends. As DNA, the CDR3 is TGTGCCAGCTCACCACAACAGGATTCGAATTCACCCCTCCACTTT. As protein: CASSPQQDSNSPLHF.

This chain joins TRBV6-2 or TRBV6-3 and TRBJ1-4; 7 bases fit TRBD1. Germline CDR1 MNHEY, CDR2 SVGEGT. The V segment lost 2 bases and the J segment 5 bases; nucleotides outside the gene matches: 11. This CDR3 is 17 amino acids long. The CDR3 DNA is TGTGCCAGCAGTTACCCCCTCGGGACAGTGGGGAATGAAAAACTGTTTTTT. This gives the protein CASSYPLGTVGNEKLFF.

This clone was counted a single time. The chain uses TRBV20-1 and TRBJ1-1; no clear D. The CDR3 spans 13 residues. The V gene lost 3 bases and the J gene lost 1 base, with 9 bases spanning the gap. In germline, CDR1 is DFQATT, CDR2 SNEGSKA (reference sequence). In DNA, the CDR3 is TGCAGTGCTAGTAGTTTCGGGAACACTGAAGCTTTCTTT. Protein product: CSASSFGNTEAFF.

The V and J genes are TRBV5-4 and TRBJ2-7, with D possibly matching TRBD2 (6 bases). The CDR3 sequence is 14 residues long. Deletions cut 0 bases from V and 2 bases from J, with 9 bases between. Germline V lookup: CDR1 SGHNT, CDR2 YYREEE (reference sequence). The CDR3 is CASSLGRGPYEQYF. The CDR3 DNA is TGTGCCAGCAGCTTGGGGCGGGGTCCCTACGAGCAGTACTTC.

The CDR3, as DNA: TGTGCCAGCAGGGTCACGGGGGGGTCCACCGGGGAGCTGTTTTTT. It specifies CASRVTGGSTGELFF. The rearrangement links TRBV2 to TRBJ2-2, with 8 bases matching TRBD2. Trimming removed 6 bases from V and 4 bases from J; junction bases left unmatched: 7. The CDR3 contains 15 residues. Germline lookup yields CDR1 SNHLY and CDR2 FYNNEI.

The CDR3 DNA is TGTGCCAGCAGTACTTCAGGGTTCCGCTCTCTCTCTGGGGCCAACGTCCTGACTTTC. Its translation: CASSTSGFRSLSGANVLTF. The chain employs TRBV28 and TRBJ2-6, with D perhaps matching TRBD1 (5 bases). The CDR3 spans 19 residues. The germline V gene encodes CDR1 MDHEN and CDR2 SYDVKM. The V and J ends lost 5 bases and 0 bases respectively, with 20 bases between them.

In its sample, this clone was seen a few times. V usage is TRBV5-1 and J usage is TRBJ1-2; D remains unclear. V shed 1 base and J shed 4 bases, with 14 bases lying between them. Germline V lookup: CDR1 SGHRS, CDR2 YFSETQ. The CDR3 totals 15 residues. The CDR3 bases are TGCGCCAGCAGCTTGTCTTTAGCGGACGTCTATGGCTACACCTTC. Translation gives CASSLSLADVYGYTF.

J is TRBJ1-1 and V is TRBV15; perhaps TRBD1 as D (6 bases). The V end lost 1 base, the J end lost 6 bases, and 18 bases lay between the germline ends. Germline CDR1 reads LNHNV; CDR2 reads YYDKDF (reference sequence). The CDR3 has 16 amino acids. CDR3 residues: CATSRGETGRVPEAFF. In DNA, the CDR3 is TGTGCCACCAGCAGAGGGGAAACAGGGCGGGTCCCTGAAGCTTTCTTT.

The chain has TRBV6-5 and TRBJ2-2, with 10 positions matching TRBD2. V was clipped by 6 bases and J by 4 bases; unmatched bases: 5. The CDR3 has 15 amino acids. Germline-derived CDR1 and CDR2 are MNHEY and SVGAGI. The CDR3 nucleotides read TGTGCCAGCAGGCAGCGGGGGGGCTTCACCGGGGAGCTGTTTTTT. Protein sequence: CASRQRGGFTGELFF.

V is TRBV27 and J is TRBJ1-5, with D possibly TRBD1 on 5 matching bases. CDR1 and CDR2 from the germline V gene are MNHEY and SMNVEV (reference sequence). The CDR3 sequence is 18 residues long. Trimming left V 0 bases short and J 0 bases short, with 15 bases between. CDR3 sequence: CASSLSRTRAYSNQPQHF. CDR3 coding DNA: TGTGCCAGCAGTTTATCTCGGACCAGGGCTTATAGCAATCAGCCCCAGCATTTT.

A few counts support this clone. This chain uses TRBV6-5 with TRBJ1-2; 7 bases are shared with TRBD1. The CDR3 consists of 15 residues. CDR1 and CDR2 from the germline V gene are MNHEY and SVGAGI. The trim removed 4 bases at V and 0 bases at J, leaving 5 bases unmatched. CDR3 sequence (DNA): TGTGCCAGCAGTTCCCCGGGACAGTCTAACTATGGCTACACCTTC. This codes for CASSSPGQSNYGYTF.